This TCR beta chain is drawn from a study of regulatory T cells in long-lasting Graves disease. This clonotype showed up just a few times. The CDR3 extends over 14 amino acids. V was pared by 8 bases and J by 7 bases, with 12 bases of the junction left unmatched. Looked up from germline, CDR1 is MDHEN and CDR2 is SYDVKM. Time point: newly diagnosed GD, antithyroid drugs for less than 3 months. PBMC-derived RNA was used for the TCR library. Guidelines of the American Thyroid Association were used to diagnose Graves' disease. Combining iRepertoire HTBI primers with Arm-PCR of CDR3 regions, the authors built TCR beta libraries. In TCRdb, the multiplex PCR reads were re-called with MiXCR into one record per CDR3 protein. The data show some 250,000 distinct CDR3 sequences, roughly 18% seen once.

The receptor was derived from a female donor with Graves disease. The gene calls are TRBV28 and TRBJ2-7; TRBD2 matches at 9 bases. This specimen was peripheral blood mononuclear cells (PBMCs), taken at new diagnosis, from a patient treated with antithyroid drugs. CDR3 region: CASGLGGRAWEQYF. CDR3 sequence (DNA): TGTGCCAGCGGACTGGGCGGGAGGGCCTGGGAGCAGTACTTC.